This TCR beta chain stems from a study of CD8 T cells in ankylosing spondylitis. Preparation of TCR beta libraries was done by quantitative 5'-RACE with molecular barcodes. TCRdb recomputed calls from the 5' RACE reads with MiXCR, one row per CDR3 protein. The sample yields roughly 220,000 distinct CDR3 sequences, roughly 10% seen once. V was pared by 0 bases and J by 8 bases, with 10 bases between. Germline V gene data show CDR1 as SGHTA and CDR2 as FQGNSA. The length of the CDR3 is 13 residues. Whole-study results and caveats: As reported, disease-linked clones showed significant enrichment in matched ankylosing spondylitis synovial fluid. Blood from ankylosing spondylitis patients appeared to carry a characteristic roughly eight-variant TCR beta motif. Both synovial fluid and blood in reactive arthritis had previously been reported to carry some motif variants.

At least ten counts were recorded for this clonotype. The antigen is not known. The sample comprised blood, either unsorted or a sorted T cell fraction (not recorded which). J is TRBJ1-1 and V is TRBV7-2; possible D gene TRBD1, 5 bases. This sequence originates from a male donor with ankylosing spondylitis or in good health (not recorded which). CDR3 loop: CASSLARGTEAFF. Written as DNA, the CDR3 is TGTGCCAGCAGCTTAGCACGGGGGACGGAAGCTTTCTTT.